These 26 T cell receptor beta chains share one sample of origin, sequenced in a study of shared clonotypes between healthy human individuals (dated by TCRdb to 2020 to 2021). Libraries came from the immunoSEQ multiplex PCR assay. The table comes from immuneACCESS by way of TCRdb, which keeps in-frame sequences with V and J called. Part of the clones is missing from these tables; in studies checked, under half for an unresolved V gene and the rest for unknown reasons. The sample table holds hundreds of thousands of clones, of which about 76% were seen once. Roughly 13% of the sample belongs to the ten largest clones. Sequenced sample: PBMCs. The receptor set was obtained from a middle-aged woman in good health. Some clones in this sample may be carry-over from other donors' samples.

This clone was recorded only once. V usage is TRBV5-1 and J usage is TRBJ2-1; D call uncertain. Germline assignment: CDR1 SGHRS and CDR2 YFSETQ. The CDR3 runs 15 residues. The V and J ends lost 2 bases and 1 base respectively, with 10 bases between them. In DNA form, the CDR3 reads TGCGCCAGCAGCTTTGGCAGTAATTCCTACAATGAGCAGTTCTTC. This translates into CASSFGSNSYNEQFF.

V is TRBV18 and J is TRBJ2-2, with TRBD2 identical over 14 bases. The CDR3 sequence is 19 residues long. Trimming cost V 3 bases and J 6 bases; bases outside gene matches: 12. CDR1 KGHSH and CDR2 LQKENI come from the germline V gene. The DNA of the CDR3 is TGTGCCAGCTCACCCCGTTCCAGACTAGCGGGAGGGCCTGCCGGGGAGCTGTTTTTT. It yields the protein CASSPRSRLAGGPAGELFF.

This chain joins TRBV2 and TRBJ1-2; D gene ambiguous. V gave up 2 bases and J gave up 4 bases, with 8 bases separating them. The CDR3 is 13 residues long. In germline, CDR1 is SNHLY, CDR2 FYNNEI. The DNA of the CDR3 is TGTGCCAGCAGTGAATTTGGGCGCTATGGCTACACCTTC. It translates to CASSEFGRYGYTF.

There are a few counts of this clone. The rearrangement uses TRBV7-9 and TRBJ1-1; 9 bases match TRBD1. V lost 5 bases and J lost 3; bases outside the gene matches: 10. Germline V gene lookup returns CDR1 SEHNR and CDR2 FQNEAQ (reference sequence). The CDR3 length is 16 residues. This CDR3 reads CASSGQGLIGDTEAFF. Here the CDR3 DNA reads TGTGCCAGCAGCGGACAGGGGTTGATCGGTGACACTGAAGCTTTCTTT.

This chain uses TRBV27 with TRBJ1-5, with D perhaps matching TRBD1 (5 bases). The V end lost 5 bases, the J end lost 1 base, and 9 bases lay between the germline ends. CDR3 size: 14 residues. The V gene's germline CDR1 is MNHEY and CDR2 SMNVEV (reference sequence). CDR3: CASSQQGSNQPQHF. The DNA of the CDR3 is TGTGCCAGCAGTCAGCAGGGAAGCAATCAGCCCCAGCATTTT.

The J gene is TRBJ1-5, the V gene TRBV28; D uncertain. Germline V gene data show CDR1 as MDHEN and CDR2 as SYDVKM. Trimming stripped 10 bases from V and 4 bases from J, with 14 bases between. The CDR3 runs to 13 residues. The CDR3 DNA reads as TGTGCCACACGTCTCGGGCTTAATCAGCCCCAGCATTTT. Protein product: CATRLGLNQPQHF.

The V and J genes are TRBV28 and TRBJ2-7, with a possible D match to TRBD1 (5 bases). The length of the CDR3 is 14 residues. Germline assignment: CDR1 MDHEN and CDR2 SYDVKM. V was clipped by 5 bases and J by 11 bases, with 22 bases between them. CDR3 loop: CASSTPPGGIGEYF. The CDR3 nucleotides read TGTGCCAGCAGTACCCCTCCGGGCGGTATAGGGGAGTACTTC.

The CDR3 sequence is CASSLAGGPYEQYF. The CDR3 DNA reads as TGTGCCAGCAGCTTAGCGGGAGGGCCGTACGAGCAGTACTTC. V is TRBV7-3 and J is TRBJ2-7; TRBD2 aligns across 9 bases. J was trimmed by 4 bases and V by 2 bases; bases with no gene match: 3. The germline gives CDR1 SGHTA, CDR2 FQGTGA. The length of the CDR3 is 14 residues.

The chain recombines TRBV6-5 with TRBJ2-7; D is tentatively TRBD1 or TRBD2 (7 bases each). V was cut by 7 bases and J by 4 bases, with 17 bases left in between. Germline CDR1 and CDR2: MNHEY and SVGAGI. The CDR3 runs 14 residues. The CDR3 reads CASTQGGRVYEQYF. The CDR3 nucleotides are TGTGCCAGCACCCAGGGGGGGCGAGTTTACGAGCAGTACTTC.

The V call is TRBV11-2, the J call TRBJ2-5; no clear D. Germline assignment: CDR1 SGHAT and CDR2 FQNNGV. CDR3 size: 13 residues. V was shortened by 5 bases and J by 2 bases, with 9 bases between the two germline ends. The CDR3 DNA is TGTGCCAGCAGCCAACCAGGTCAAGAGACCCAGTACTTC. Amino acid sequence: CASSQPGQETQYF.

The gene calls are TRBV29-1 and TRBJ1-1, with D perhaps matching TRBD1 (5 bases). With 7 bases removed from V and 0 bases from J, the gap between germline ends came to 12 bases. The CDR3 loop spans 13 amino acids. Germline CDR1 reads SQVTM; CDR2 reads ANQGSEA. The CDR3 protein is CSASTVMNTEAFF. Written as DNA, the CDR3 is TGCAGCGCATCGACAGTCATGAACACTGAAGCTTTCTTT.

The rearrangement uses TRBV28 and TRBJ2-5; 8 nucleotides match TRBD1. This CDR3 has 13 amino acids. Germline loops: CDR1 MDHEN, CDR2 SYDVKM. V was clipped by 6 bases and J by 5 bases; unmatched bases: 5. In DNA, the CDR3 is TGTGCCAGCAGATCCAGGGGGCCGGAGACCCAGTACTTC. Residues: CASRSRGPETQYF.

Only one count was recorded for this clone. The chain is built from TRBV11-3 and TRBJ2-7, with unresolved D. CDR3 length equals 12 residues. Trimming shortened V by 1 base and J by 6 bases, and 7 bases separated the two germline ends. CDR1 is SGHNT, CDR2 YENEEA, per germline. The CDR3 nucleotides are TGTGCCAGCAGCTTAGGACCTCGCGAGCAGTACTTC. This translates into CASSLGPREQYF.

This chain connects TRBV27 to TRBJ1-2; 10 bases are shared with TRBD1. Germline assignment: CDR1 MNHEY and CDR2 SMNVEV (reference sequence). With 8 bases clipped from V and 7 bases from J, the junction kept 10 bases outside the gene matches. CDR3 length equals 14 residues. This CDR3 reads CASGPRQGAPGYTF. CDR3 DNA: TGTGCCAGCGGGCCCCGACAGGGGGCGCCTGGCTACACCTTC.

The chain links TRBV4-1 to TRBJ2-7, with D possibly TRBD2 on 6 matching bases. The CDR3 has 16 amino acids. Germline V gene lookup returns CDR1 MGHRA and CDR2 YSYEKL. Trimming took off 3 bases at V and 6 bases at J, with 21 bases between the two ends. CDR3 residues: CASSHGSFGTPGEQYF. The CDR3 DNA sequence: TGCGCCAGCAGCCATGGCTCATTCGGGACTCCCGGCGAGCAGTACTTC.

This clone has only a few counts. V and J are TRBV25-1 and TRBJ2-7; 7 bases line up with TRBD2. Germline V gene data show CDR1 as MGHDK and CDR2 as SYGVNS. This CDR3 has 13 amino acids. Trimming cost V 8 bases and J 3 bases; bases outside gene matches: 7. CDR3 region: CASLGGGGYEQYF. In nucleotides, the CDR3 is TGTGCCAGCCTGGGGGGGGGAGGCTACGAGCAGTACTTC.

The rearrangement joins TRBV10-3 to TRBJ1-4, with a tentative D call TRBD1 (5 bases). V dropped 4 bases and J dropped 7 bases, with 10 bases sitting between them. This CDR3 comprises 13 residues. Germline CDR1 and CDR2: ENHRY and SYGVKD. CDR3 in amino acids: CAISADRGEKLFF. The DNA for the CDR3 is TGTGCCATCAGTGCCGACAGAGGTGAAAAACTGTTTTTT.

The V gene is TRBV7-2, the J gene TRBJ2-2; 8 bases match TRBD1. In germline, CDR1 is SGHTA, CDR2 FQGNSA. This CDR3 comprises 15 residues. Losses at the gene ends were 5 bases for V and 5 bases for J; bases not matched to a gene: 7. CDR3 sequence reads: CASSLRGRSTGELFF. The CDR3, as DNA: TGTGCCAGCAGCCTCAGGGGGCGGTCAACCGGGGAGCTGTTTTTT.

The chain employs TRBV19 and TRBJ2-3; 7 bases fit TRBD2. The CDR3 runs to 16 residues. With V trimmed by 3 bases and J by 5 bases, 11 bases remained unmatched. CDR1 is LNHDA, CDR2 SQIVND, per germline (reference sequence). In DNA, the CDR3 is TGTGCCAGTAGTATCGGCCTAGCGGAGGCCGGAGATACGCAGTATTTT. Its protein is CASSIGLAEAGDTQYF.

The chain combines TRBV11-2 with TRBJ2-7, with 10 bases lining up with TRBD2. Germline CDR1 reads SGHAT; CDR2 reads FQNNGV. Trimming took 3 bases from V and 12 from J; bases not matched to a gene: 11. This CDR3 has 14 residues. DNA of the CDR3: TGTGCCAGCAGCTTCCAAGCGGGAGGGGTCTCATCGTACTTC. It codes for CASSFQAGGVSSYF.

The chain combines TRBV18 with TRBJ2-1, with TRBD2 matching 10 bases. The CDR3 is 16 residues long. The V and J ends lost 4 bases and 6 bases, in that order; junction bases with no gene match: 9. Germline V gene data show CDR1 as KGHSH and CDR2 as LQKENI. The CDR3 region has the DNA TGTGCCAGCTCACGGGGATGGACTAGCGGCACCAATGAGCAGTTCTTC. Its protein is CASSRGWTSGTNEQFF.

In regard to this clone: Other DNA sequences in this specimen translate into the identical CDR3. This chain uses TRBV11-2 with TRBJ2-5; the match to TRBD2 covers 7 bases. This CDR3 has 13 amino acids. In germline, CDR1 is SGHAT, CDR2 FQNNGV. V lost 1 base to trimming and J lost 4 bases; unmatched junction nucleotides: 0. The DNA of the CDR3 is TGTGCCAGCAGCTTAGCGGGAGGAGAGACCCAGTACTTC. Translation gives CASSLAGGETQYF.

This chain uses TRBV28 with TRBJ2-5; D not certain. The germline CDR1 and CDR2 sequences are MDHEN and SYDVKM. Trimming pared 2 bases from V and 5 bases from J, leaving 12 bases between. CDR3 length: 14 amino acids. The CDR3 DNA follows: TGTGCCAGCAGTTTACCGAACACGCAGGAGACCCAGTACTTC. Protein product: CASSLPNTQETQYF.

This chain joins TRBV6-5 and TRBJ2-7; no reliable D call. Trimming left V 6 bases short and J 3 bases short, with 18 bases between. This CDR3 is 15 amino acids long. Germline V lookup: CDR1 MNHEY, CDR2 SVGAGI. CDR3 loop: CASRDVKLGNYEQYF. In DNA form, the CDR3 reads TGTGCCAGCAGGGACGTGAAACTGGGAAACTACGAGCAGTACTTC.

The table lists this clone with a count of one. The V gene is TRBV6-1, the J gene TRBJ1-5; D is possibly TRBD1 (6 bases). CDR3 size: 12 residues. With 6 bases removed from V and 6 bases from J, the gap between germline ends came to 9 bases. In germline, CDR1 is MNHNS, CDR2 SASEGT. DNA of the CDR3: TGTGCCAGCAGGTGGGGGGCTCAGCCCCAGCATTTT. This gives the protein CASRWGAQPQHF.

The genes are TRBV29-1 and TRBJ2-7; possibly TRBD1 for D (5 bases). V was pared by 5 bases and J by 3 bases, with 11 bases between. Germline assignment: CDR1 SQVTM and CDR2 ANQGSEA. This CDR3 is 12 amino acids long. The CDR3 nucleotides are TGCAGCGTTTCCACGACAGTCTACGAGCAGTACTTC. Its protein product is CSVSTTVYEQYF.